The rows below give T cell receptor beta chains drawn from one sample of a study of shared clonotypes between healthy human individuals. This table comes from immunoSEQ multiplex PCR, and its TCRdb copy is limited to in-frame clones, with some not included. The sample contains about 1.9 million clones, around 93% of which appear only once. The sequenced material came from naive CD8+ T cells from PBMCs. These receptors originate from a young man in good health. Some clones in this sample may be carry-over from other donors' samples. Both conserved end residues are part of each CDR3. The D gene is left open where the match is weak. The size of a clone is reported for some rows only, either as once, few or many, or as a class for expanded clones.

>TRBJ2-1|.|19|TRBV7-8|TRBD2
CASSPGSGPLAAERNEQFF
TGTGCCAGCAGCCCGGGAAGTGGTCCACTAGCGGCGGAGAGGAATGAGCAGTTCTTC
>TRBJ1-2|.|16|TRBV7-9|.
CASSLRGTPADYGYTF
TGTGCCAGCAGCTTACGCGGGACCCCGGCCGACTATGGCTACACCTTC
>TRBJ2-1|.|16|TRBV9|TRBD2
CASSVDRLAVYNEQFF
TGTGCCAGCAGCGTAGACCGGCTAGCGGTATACAATGAGCAGTTCTTC
>TRBJ1-2|few|10|TRBV5-8|.
CAPTPYGYTF
TGTGCTCCAACACCCTATGGCTACACCTTC
>TRBJ2-5|.|13|TRBV7-9|.
CASPGNKEETQYF
TGTGCCAGCCCGGGCAACAAGGAAGAGACCCAGTACTTC
>TRBJ2-7|.|14|TRBV18|.
CASSPGRGMDEQYF
TGTGCCAGCTCACCGGGTCGGGGGATGGACGAGCAGTACTTC
>TRBJ2-1|.|15|TRBV30|.
CAWSHSRTIYNEQFF
TGTGCCTGGAGTCACAGTAGAACCATCTACAATGAGCAGTTCTTC
>TRBJ2-5|.|15|TRBV11-2|.
CASSSPRGVQETQYF
TGTGCCAGCAGCTCACCGCGAGGTGTCCAAGAGACCCAGTACTTC
>TRBJ1-6|.|14|TRBV27|TRBD1
CASSLAGGSSPLHF
TGTGCCAGCAGTTTAGCAGGGGGCTCTTCACCCCTCCACTTT
>TRBJ1-2|.|14|TRBV14|.
CASSQDLANYGYTF
TGTGCCAGCAGCCAAGATCTAGCTAACTATGGCTACACCTTC
>TRBJ1-1|.|14|TRBV28|.
CASSLGTRNTEAFF
TGTGCCAGCAGTTTGGGGACGAGAAACACTGAAGCTTTCTTT
>TRBJ2-7|.|15|TRBV11-2|.
CASSLRAQSSYEQYF
TGTGCCAGCAGCTTACGAGCGCAGAGCTCCTACGAGCAGTACTTC
>TRBJ2-7|once|12|TRBV11-2|.
CASSPSQREQYF
TGTGCCAGCAGCCCCTCCCAGAGGGAGCAGTACTTC
>TRBJ2-1|.|15|TRBV19|.
CASSIVPPSYNEQFF
TGTGCCAGTAGTATTGTCCCTCCCTCCTACAATGAGCAGTTCTTC
>TRBJ2-7|.|12|TRBV28|.
CASSLSRYEQYF
TGTGCCAGCAGTTTAAGCAGGTACGAGCAGTACTTC
>TRBJ2-5|.|15|TRBV7-3|.
CASSLTPGVGETQYF
TGTGCCAGCAGCTTAACGCCAGGGGTTGGGGAGACCCAGTACTTC
>TRBJ1-5|.|17|TRBV7-6|TRBD1
CASSFSIGTDSNQPQHF
TGTGCCAGCAGCTTTAGTATCGGGACAGATAGCAATCAGCCCCAGCATTTT
>TRBJ1-5|.|12|TRBV10-2|.
CASSDSNQPQHF
TGCGCCAGCAGTGATAGCAATCAGCCCCAGCATTTT
>TRBJ1-1|.|20|TRBV2|TRBD1
CASSTTKDRGALTRRTEAFF
TGTGCCAGCAGCACGACGAAGGACAGGGGGGCGCTCACCAGGCGCACTGAAGCTTTCTTT
>TRBJ2-7|.|16|TRBV27|TRBD2
CASSSPLAGGTYEQYF
TGTGCCAGCAGTTCCCCCCTAGCGGGAGGGACCTACGAGCAGTACTTC
>TRBJ2-1|.|15|TRBV7-2|TRBD1
CASSLVTGGYYEQFF
TGTGCCAGCAGCTTAGTGACAGGGGGCTACTATGAGCAGTTCTTC
>TRBJ2-3|.|16|TRBV6-4|TRBD2
CASSERGASSTDTQYF
TGTGCCAGCAGTGAGCGGGGGGCCTCTAGCACAGATACGCAGTATTTT
>TRBJ2-1|.|14|TRBV29-1|TRBD2
CSVMGLAGESEQFF
TGCAGCGTCATGGGACTAGCGGGAGAATCTGAGCAGTTCTTC
>TRBJ2-7|.|13|TRBV15|TRBD2
CATSRGGAGEQYF
TGTGCCACCAGCAGAGGTGGAGCGGGGGAGCAGTACTTC
>TRBJ2-7|.|14|TRBV29-1|.
CSVGVPGQAYEQYF
TGCAGCGTTGGAGTCCCGGGCCAAGCCTACGAGCAGTACTTC
>TRBJ2-5|.|13|TRBV7-9|.
CASRYRGGETQYF
TGTGCCAGCAGATACAGGGGAGGGGAGACCCAGTACTTC
>TRBJ1-5|.|16|TRBV19|.
CASSILGRNTDQPQHF
TGTGCCAGTAGTATCTTGGGTAGAAATACGGATCAGCCCCAGCATTTT
>TRBJ2-7|.|14|TRBV19|TRBD1
CASSGQGASYEQYF
TGTGCCAGTAGCGGACAGGGGGCCTCCTACGAGCAGTACTTC
>TRBJ2-3|.|12|TRBV7-2|.
CASSSRLGTQYF
TGTGCCAGCAGCTCGCGCCTGGGTACGCAGTATTTT
>TRBJ2-1|once|14|TRBV29-1|.
CSAVTATGYNEQFF
TGCAGCGCTGTGACAGCGACAGGATACAATGAGCAGTTCTTC
>TRBJ2-1|.|15|TRBV7-3|TRBD1
CASSLTGGVNNEQFF
TGTGCCAGCAGCCTCACAGGGGGCGTGAACAATGAGCAGTTCTTC
>TRBJ2-7|.|13|TRBV11-2|.
CASSDGPNYEQYF
TGTGCCAGCAGCGACGGACCGAACTACGAGCAGTACTTC
>TRBJ2-7|.|15|TRBV10-3|TRBD2
CAISEVAGVWYEQYF
TGTGCCATCAGTGAAGTAGCGGGAGTTTGGTACGAGCAGTACTTC
>TRBJ1-1|.|13|TRBV10-1|.
CASSDARNTEAFF
TGCGCCAGCAGTGACGCGAGAAACACTGAAGCTTTCTTT
>TRBJ1-5|.|14|TRBV6-1|.
CASSGRRTDQPQHF
TGTGCCAGCAGTGGGCGACGGACGGATCAGCCCCAGCATTTT
>TRBJ2-2|.|17|TRBV7-6|TRBD1
CASSPVTGGLNTGELFF
TGTGCCAGCAGCCCAGTGACAGGGGGCTTAAACACCGGGGAGCTGTTTTTT
>TRBJ2-7|.|14|TRBV27|.
CASSPAGSSYEQYF
TGTGCCAGCAGTCCGGCCGGGTCCTCCTACGAGCAGTACTTC
>TRBJ2-7|.|13|TRBV5-1|.
CASSWGRPYEQYF
TGCGCCAGCAGCTGGGGACGGCCCTACGAGCAGTACTTC
>TRBJ1-1|.|15|TRBV4-2|TRBD1
CASSHPGTGNTEAFF
TGTGCCAGCAGCCACCCCGGGACAGGGAACACTGAAGCTTTCTTT
>TRBJ2-1|.|13|TRBV6-5|.
CATGTRRVGEQFF
TGTGCCACAGGGACCCGTCGGGTCGGTGAGCAGTTCTTC